This T cell receptor beta chain was recovered during a study of cytomegalovirus exposure and HLA in healthy donors. V was pared by 5 bases and J by 3 bases, with 12 bases of the junction left unmatched. Germline loops: CDR1 LNHDA, CDR2 SQIVND (reference sequence). This CDR3 region has 17 residues. Whole-study findings and limits: TCR association rates varied by HLA locus in a later analysis, with DRB1 highest and HLA-C lowest. According to a later analysis, most TCR beta chains associated with CMV appeared HLA-restricted.

The PCR made use of 60 Vbeta and 13 Jbeta primers. Profiling relied on immunoSEQ multiplex PCR, and the TCRdb table lists in-frame clones only, not all of them. The data contain about 230,000 clones, 70% to 85% of them singletons. On this clone itself: The target antigen is unknown.

The sample consisted of PBMCs. The V gene is TRBV19, the J gene TRBJ1-5; 8 bases are a match to TRBD1. This clonotype was sampled from a woman between 55 and 75 years old in good health and CMV-seropositive. CDR3 sequence: CASSLRGPRFSNQPQHF. CDR3 DNA: TGTGCCAGTAGTCTCAGGGGGCCCCGATTTTCCAATCAGCCCCAGCATTTT.